A single sample is the source of the 2 T cell receptor beta chains below, sequenced in a study of shared clonotypes between healthy human individuals. Using immunoSEQ multiplex PCR, the repertoire was profiled, and TCRdb retains in-frame clones only, with some absent. This sample yields about 1.5 million clones, of which 95% to 99% are seen a single time; roughly 0.4% belongs to the top ten. The sequencing sample was made of naive CD4+ T cells sorted from blood. Subset: CD45RA+ positively selected. These receptors were taken from a man aged 30-40 years in good health.

The chain joins TRBV7-9 to TRBJ2-7; the match to TRBD1 covers 9 bases. CDR1 and CDR2 from the germline V gene are SEHNR and FQNEAQ (reference sequence). V gave up 5 bases and J gave up 5 bases; unmatched junction bases: 7. The length of the CDR3 is 14 residues. The CDR3 is CASSPQGAEDEQYF. The CDR3 bases are TGTGCCAGCAGCCCACAGGGGGCAGAGGACGAGCAGTACTTC.

The chain recombines TRBV4-3 with TRBJ2-5; weak D call: TRBD1 (6 bases). The V end was cut by 4 bases, the J end by 4 bases, with 19 bases between. The CDR3 extends over 16 amino acids. In germline, CDR1 is LGHNA, CDR2 YSLEER. The DNA for the CDR3 is TGCGCCAGCAGCCTGCATAGGGGGTCGTCTTCAGAGACCCAGTACTTC. This translates into CASSLHRGSSSETQYF.